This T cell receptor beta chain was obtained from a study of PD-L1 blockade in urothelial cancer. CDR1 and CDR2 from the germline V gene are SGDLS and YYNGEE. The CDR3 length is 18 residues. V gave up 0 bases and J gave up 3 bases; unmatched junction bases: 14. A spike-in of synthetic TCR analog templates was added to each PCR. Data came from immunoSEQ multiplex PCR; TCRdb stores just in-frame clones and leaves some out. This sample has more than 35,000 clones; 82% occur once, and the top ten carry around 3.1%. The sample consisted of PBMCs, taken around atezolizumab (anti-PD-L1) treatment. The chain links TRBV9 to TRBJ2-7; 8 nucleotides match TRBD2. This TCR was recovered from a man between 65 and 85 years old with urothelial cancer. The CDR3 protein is CASSVGSQRGTTNYEQYF. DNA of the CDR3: TGTGCCAGCAGCGTAGGGAGCCAGCGGGGGACCACGAACTACGAGCAGTACTTC.